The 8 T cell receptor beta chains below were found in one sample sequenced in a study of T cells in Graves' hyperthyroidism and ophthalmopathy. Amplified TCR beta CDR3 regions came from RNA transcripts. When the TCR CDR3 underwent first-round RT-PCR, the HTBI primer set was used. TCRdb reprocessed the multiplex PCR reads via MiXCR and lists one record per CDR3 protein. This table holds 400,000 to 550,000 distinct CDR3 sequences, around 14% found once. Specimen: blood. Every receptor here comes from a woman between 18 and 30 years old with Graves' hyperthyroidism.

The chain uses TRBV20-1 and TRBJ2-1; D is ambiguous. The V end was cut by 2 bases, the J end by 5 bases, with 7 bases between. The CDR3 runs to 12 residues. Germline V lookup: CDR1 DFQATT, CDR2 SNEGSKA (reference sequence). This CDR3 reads CSARRRDNEQFF. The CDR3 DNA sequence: TGCAGTGCTAGAAGGCGAGACAATGAGCAGTTCTTC.

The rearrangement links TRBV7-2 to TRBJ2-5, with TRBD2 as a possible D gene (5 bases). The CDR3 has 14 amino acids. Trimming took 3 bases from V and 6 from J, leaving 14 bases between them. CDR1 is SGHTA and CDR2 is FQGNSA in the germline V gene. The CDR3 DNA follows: TGTGCCAGCAGCTTCGGGGAAGCCCACCAGACCCAGTACTTC. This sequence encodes CASSFGEAHQTQYF.

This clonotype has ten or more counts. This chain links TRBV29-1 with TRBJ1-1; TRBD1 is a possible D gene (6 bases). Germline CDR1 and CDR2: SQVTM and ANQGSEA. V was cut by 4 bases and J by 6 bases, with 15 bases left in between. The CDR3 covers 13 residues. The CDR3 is CSVVLSGEAEAFF. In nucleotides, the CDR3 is TGCAGCGTTGTGCTTTCAGGGGAGGCTGAAGCTTTCTTT.

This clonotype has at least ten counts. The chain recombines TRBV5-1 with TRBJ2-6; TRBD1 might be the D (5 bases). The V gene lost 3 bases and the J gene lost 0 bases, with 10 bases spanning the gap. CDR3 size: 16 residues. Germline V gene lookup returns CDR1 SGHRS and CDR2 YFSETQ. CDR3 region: CASSSTGLSGANVLTF. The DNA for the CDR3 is TGCGCCAGCAGCTCTACAGGTCTCTCTGGGGCCAACGTCCTGACTTTC.

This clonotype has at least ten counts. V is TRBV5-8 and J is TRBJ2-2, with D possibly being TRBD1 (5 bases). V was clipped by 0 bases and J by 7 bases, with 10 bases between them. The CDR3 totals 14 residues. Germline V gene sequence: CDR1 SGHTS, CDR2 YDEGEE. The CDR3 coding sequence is TGTGCCAGCAGCTTGGGGGGCCCGGACGGGGAGCTGTTTTTT. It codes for CASSLGGPDGELFF.

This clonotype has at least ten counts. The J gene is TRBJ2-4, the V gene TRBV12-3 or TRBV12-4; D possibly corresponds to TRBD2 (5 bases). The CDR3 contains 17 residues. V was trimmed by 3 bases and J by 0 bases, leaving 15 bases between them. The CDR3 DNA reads TGTGCCAGCAGTTTGGCCTCGGGGTTACTAGCCAAAAACATTCAGTACTTC. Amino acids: CASSLASGLLAKNIQYF.

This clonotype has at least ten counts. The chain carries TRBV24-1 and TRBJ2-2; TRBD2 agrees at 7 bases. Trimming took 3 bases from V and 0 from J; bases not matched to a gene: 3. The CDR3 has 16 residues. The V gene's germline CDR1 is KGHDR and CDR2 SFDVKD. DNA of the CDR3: TGTGCCACCAGTGATGGGAGGGTCACGAACACCGGGGAGCTGTTTTTT. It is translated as CATSDGRVTNTGELFF.

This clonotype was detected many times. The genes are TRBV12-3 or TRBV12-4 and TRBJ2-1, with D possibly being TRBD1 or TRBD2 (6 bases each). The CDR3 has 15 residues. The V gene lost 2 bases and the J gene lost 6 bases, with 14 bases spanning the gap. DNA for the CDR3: TGTGCCAGCAGTTTATCGGGGGCTTTGGTCAATGAGCAGTTCTTC. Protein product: CASSLSGALVNEQFF.